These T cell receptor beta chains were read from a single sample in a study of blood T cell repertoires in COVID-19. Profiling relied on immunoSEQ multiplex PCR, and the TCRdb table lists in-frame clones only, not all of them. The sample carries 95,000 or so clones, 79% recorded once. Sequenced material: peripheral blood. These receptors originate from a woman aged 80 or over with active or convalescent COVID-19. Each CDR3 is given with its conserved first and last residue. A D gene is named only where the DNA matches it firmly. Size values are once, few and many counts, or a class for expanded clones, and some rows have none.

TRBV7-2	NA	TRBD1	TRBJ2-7	CASSLGQVPTYEQYF	TGTGCCAGCAGCCTAGGACAGGTCCCAACCTACGAGCAGTACTTC
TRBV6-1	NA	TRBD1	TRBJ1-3	CASSEVILIVGQGSSGNTIYF	TGTGCCAGCAGTGAAGTGATCCTGATCGTGGGACAGGGGAGCTCTGGAAACACCATATATTTT
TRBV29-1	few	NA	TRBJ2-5	CSVEDRGETQYF	TGCAGCGTTGAGGACAGAGGAGAGACCCAGTACTTC
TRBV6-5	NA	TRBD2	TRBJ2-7	CASTYRREGYHEQYF	TGTGCCAGCACCTACCGGAGGGAGGGCTACCACGAGCAGTACTTC
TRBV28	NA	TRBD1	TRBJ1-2	CASSSSGGPDGYTF	TGTGCCAGCAGCTCATCAGGGGGCCCTGATGGCTACACCTTC
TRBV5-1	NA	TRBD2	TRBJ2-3	CASSWGLAGEPDTQYF	TGCGCCAGCAGCTGGGGACTAGCGGGAGAGCCAGATACGCAGTATTTT
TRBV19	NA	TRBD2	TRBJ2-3	CASSRRDYTDTQYF	TGTGCCAGTAGTAGGCGGGACTACACAGATACGCAGTATTTT
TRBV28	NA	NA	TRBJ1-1	CASSLLGENTEAFF	TGTGCCAGCAGTTTATTGGGCGAGAACACTGAAGCTTTCTTT
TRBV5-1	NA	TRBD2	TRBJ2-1	CASRGRETAFGEQFF	TGCGCCAGCAGAGGGCGGGAGACGGCCTTCGGTGAGCAGTTCTTC
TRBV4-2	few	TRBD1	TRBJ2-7	CASSLGTTGTYEQYF	TGTGCCAGCAGCCTAGGGACGACAGGGACCTACGAGCAGTACTTC
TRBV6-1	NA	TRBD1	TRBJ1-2	CASSEHRGLGYTF	TGTGCCAGCAGTGAGCACAGGGGGCTGGGCTACACCTTC
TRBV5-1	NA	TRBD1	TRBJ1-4	CASSFTGDDEKLFF	TGCGCCAGCAGCTTTACAGGGGACGATGAAAAACTGTTTTTT
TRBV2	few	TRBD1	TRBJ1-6	CASSRDRGRSDSPLHF	TGTGCCAGCAGCCGGGACAGGGGGCGATCGGATTCACCCCTCCACTTT
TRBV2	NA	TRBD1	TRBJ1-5	CASSQSSGGINQPQHF	TGTGCCAGCAGTCAAAGCTCAGGGGGCATCAATCAGCCCCAGCATTTT
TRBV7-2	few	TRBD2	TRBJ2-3	CASSPGLAGAVSQYF	TGTGCCAGCAGCCCTGGACTAGCGGGAGCAGTATCGCAGTATTTT
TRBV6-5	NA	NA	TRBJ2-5	CASRPTGHFQETQYF	TGTGCCAGCCGTCCGACGGGACACTTCCAAGAGACCCAGTACTTC
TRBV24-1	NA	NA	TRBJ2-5	CATSDPGANQETQYF	TGTGCCACCAGTGACCCAGGGGCCAACCAAGAGACCCAGTACTTC
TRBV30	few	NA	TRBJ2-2	CAWSVVRNTGELFF	TGTGCCTGGAGTGTAGTCAGGAACACCGGGGAGCTGTTTTTT
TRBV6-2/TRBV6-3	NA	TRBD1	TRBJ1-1	CASSDREAATEAFF	TGTGCCAGCAGTGACAGGGAAGCGGCCACTGAAGCTTTCTTT
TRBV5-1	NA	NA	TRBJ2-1	CASSPSPVPPSTEEQFF	TGCGCCAGCAGCCCGAGCCCGGTCCCCCCCAGTACGGAGGAGCAGTTCTTC
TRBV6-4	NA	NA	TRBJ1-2	CASRPTGNGGYTF	TGTGCCAGCAGGCCCACAGGGAACGGTGGCTACACCTTC
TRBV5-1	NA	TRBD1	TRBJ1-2	CASSLVSGTGYGYTF	TGCGCCAGCAGCTTGGTGTCTGGGACAGGCTATGGCTACACCTTC
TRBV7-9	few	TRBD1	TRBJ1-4	CASSLGRTGAEKLFF	TGTGCCAGCAGCTTAGGTCGGACAGGGGCTGAAAAACTGTTTTTT
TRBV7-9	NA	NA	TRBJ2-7	CASSSTDRPREQYF	TGTGCCAGCAGCTCAACCGACAGGCCCCGGGAGCAGTACTTC
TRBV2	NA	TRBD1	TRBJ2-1	CASTRQGDYNEQFF	TGTGCCAGCACAAGACAGGGGGACTACAATGAGCAGTTCTTC
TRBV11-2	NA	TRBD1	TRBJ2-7	CASSFDRAEQYF	TGTGCCAGCAGCTTTGACAGGGCCGAGCAGTACTTC
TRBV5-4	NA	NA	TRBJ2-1	CASSSPSNEQFF	TGTGCCAGCAGCTCCCCTAGCAATGAGCAGTTCTTC
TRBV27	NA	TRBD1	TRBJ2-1	CASSPTLLRDRVDNEQFF	TGTGCCAGCAGTCCCACATTACTCCGGGACAGGGTTGACAATGAGCAGTTCTTC
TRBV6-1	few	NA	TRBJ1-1	CASSEGVGQGAAFF	TGTGCCAGCAGTGAAGGGGTGGGGCAGGGTGCGGCTTTCTTT
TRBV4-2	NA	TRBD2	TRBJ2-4	CASTPGGTSGGIAKNIQYF	TGTGCCAGCACCCCAGGGGGGACTAGCGGAGGGATAGCCAAAAACATTCAGTACTTC
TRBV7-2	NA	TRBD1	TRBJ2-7	CASSYGVGQGLAYEQYF	TGTGCCAGCAGCTACGGAGTCGGACAGGGTTTAGCTTACGAGCAGTACTTC
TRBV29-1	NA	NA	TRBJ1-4	CSVAGPTTNEKLFF	TGCAGCGTTGCAGGCCCGACAACTAATGAAAAACTGTTTTTT
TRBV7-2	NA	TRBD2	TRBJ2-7	CASSPRSGLAGNYEQYF	TGTGCCAGCAGCCCGCGGAGCGGACTAGCGGGAAACTACGAGCAGTACTTC
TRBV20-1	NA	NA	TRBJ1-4	CSASLGSSEKLFF	TGCAGTGCTAGTTTGGGGAGTAGTGAAAAACTGTTTTTT
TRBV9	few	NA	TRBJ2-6	CASSAAGAGANVLTF	TGTGCCAGCAGCGCGGCCGGGGCTGGGGCCAACGTCCTGACTTTC
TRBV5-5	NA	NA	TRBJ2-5	CASSFYGRGETQYF	TGTGCCAGCAGCTTTTACGGAAGGGGAGAGACCCAGTACTTC
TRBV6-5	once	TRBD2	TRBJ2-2	CASSYLPGGGTGELFF	TGTGCCAGCAGTTACTTGCCGGGAGGGGGCACCGGGGAGCTGTTTTTT
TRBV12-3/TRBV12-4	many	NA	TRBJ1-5	CASSLTGSAQHF	TGTGCCAGCAGTCTTACAGGGTCAGCCCAGCATTTT
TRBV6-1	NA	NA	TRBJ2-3	CASSEVRGQSTDTQYF	TGTGCCAGCAGTGAAGTTAGAGGCCAGAGCACAGATACGCAGTATTTT
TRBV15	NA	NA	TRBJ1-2	CATSRVQRGNYGYTF	TGTGCCACCAGCAGAGTCCAACGGGGGAACTATGGCTACACCTTC
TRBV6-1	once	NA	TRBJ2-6	CASSEAWVGGSGANVLTF	TGTGCCAGCAGTGAAGCGTGGGTAGGGGGCTCTGGGGCCAACGTCCTGACTTTC
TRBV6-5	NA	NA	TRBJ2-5	CASSYRGRGETQYF	TGTGCCAGCAGTTACCGGGGCAGGGGAGAGACCCAGTACTTC
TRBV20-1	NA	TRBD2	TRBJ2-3	CSASRLAGERKDTQYF	TGCAGTGCTAGTCGACTAGCGGGAGAACGGAAAGATACGCAGTATTTT
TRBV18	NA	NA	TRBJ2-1	CASSPLGNGGEQFF	TGTGCCAGCTCACCCCTCGGGAATGGAGGTGAGCAGTTCTTC
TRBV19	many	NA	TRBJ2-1	CASSTLFSYNEQFF	TGTGCCAGTAGTACCCTCTTCTCCTACAATGAGCAGTTCTTC
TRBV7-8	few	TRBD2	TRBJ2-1	CASSYAGTSGRAGQFF	TGTGCCAGCAGCTACGCCGGGACTAGCGGGAGGGCCGGGCAGTTCTTC
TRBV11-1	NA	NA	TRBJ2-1	CASSSGYNEQFF	TGTGCCAGCAGCTCGGGTTACAATGAGCAGTTCTTC
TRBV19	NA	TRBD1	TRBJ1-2	CASSVTGRYGYTF	TGTGCCAGTAGTGTGACAGGGCGCTATGGCTACACCTTC
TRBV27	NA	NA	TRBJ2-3	CASRPTATDTQYF	TGTGCCAGCAGGCCCACAGCCACAGATACGCAGTATTTT
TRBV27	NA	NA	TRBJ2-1	CASSPTDSLYNEQFF	TGTGCCAGCAGTCCAACGGACAGCTTATACAATGAGCAGTTCTTC
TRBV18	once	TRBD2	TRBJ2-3	CASSPSRTSGSTDTQYF	TGTGCCAGCTCACCATCAAGGACTAGCGGGAGCACAGATACGCAGTATTTT
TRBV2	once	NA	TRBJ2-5	CASSEFRETQYF	TGTGCCAGCAGTGAATTTAGAGAGACCCAGTACTTC
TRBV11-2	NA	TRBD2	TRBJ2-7	CASSSAGGQYEQYF	TGTGCCAGCAGCTCCGCGGGGGGGCAGTACGAGCAGTACTTC